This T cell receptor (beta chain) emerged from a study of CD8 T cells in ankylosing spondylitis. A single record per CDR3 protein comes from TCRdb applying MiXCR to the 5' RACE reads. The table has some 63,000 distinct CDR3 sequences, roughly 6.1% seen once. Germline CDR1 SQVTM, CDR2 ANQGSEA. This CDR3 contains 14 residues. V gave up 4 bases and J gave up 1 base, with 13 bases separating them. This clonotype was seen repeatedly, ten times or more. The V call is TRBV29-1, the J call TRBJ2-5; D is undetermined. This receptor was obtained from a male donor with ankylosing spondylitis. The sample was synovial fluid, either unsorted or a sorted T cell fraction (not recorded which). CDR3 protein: CSVAQFGIQETQYF. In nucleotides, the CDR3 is TGCAGCGTTGCCCAATTTGGAATCCAAGAGACCCAGTACTTC. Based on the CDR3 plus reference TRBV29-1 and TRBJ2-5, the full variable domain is SAVISQKPSRDICQRGTSLTIQCQVDSQVTMMFWYRQQPGQSLTLIATANQGSEATYESGFVIDKFPISRPNLTFSTLTVSNMSPEDSSIYLCSVAQFGIQETQYFGPGTRLLVL.